The clone carrying this T cell receptor (beta chain) was detected ten times or more. The antigen is unknown. Template material for amplifying TCR beta CDR3 regions consisted of RNA transcripts. First-round RT-PCR with HTBI primers amplified the TCR CDR3 region. TCRdb re-derived calls from the multiplex PCR reads in MiXCR, one entry per CDR3 protein. The sample holds around 400,000 distinct CDR3 sequences; about 13% are singletons and the top ten take around 9.2%. The data belong to a study of T cells in Graves' hyperthyroidism and ophthalmopathy. General study results and limits: Researchers found most expanded thyroid clonotypes above 0.001 in blood as well.

V was trimmed by 2 bases and J by 0 bases, leaving 4 bases between them. The germline V gene has CDR1 MDHEN and CDR2 SYDVKM. This CDR3 has 13 amino acids. Over 9 ml of fresh peripheral blood supplied the PBMCs. The sequenced sample consisted of blood. V and J are TRBV28 and TRBJ2-5, with D hard to call. The source of this sequence is a young woman with Graves' hyperthyroidism. This chain's CDR3 is CASSLAYQETQYF. The CDR3 DNA reads as TGTGCCAGCAGTTTAGCATACCAAGAGACCCAGTACTTC.